The 26 T cell receptor beta chains below all came from one sample that was sequenced in a study of T cell responses to AZD1222 COVID-19 vaccine (dated by TCRdb to the early 2020s). The time point tag for this specimen amounts to: baseline before first vaccination. The library came from the immunoSEQ multiplex PCR assay. TCRdb provides this immuneACCESS table in a form limited to in-frame rearrangements. Some clones are lacking; in checked studies, under half of them reflect an unresolved V gene, and why the rest are absent is not known. The sample table shows 95,000 to 150,000 clones, and roughly 88% are seen once. The ten largest clones represent about 6.2% of the sample. The sequences come from peripheral blood, collected on day 0 of AZD1222 vaccination. The receptors were gathered from an adult in good health.

CDR3 amino acids: CASSSQGGDQPQHF. Here the CDR3 DNA reads TGTGCCAGCAGCTCCCAGGGAGGGGATCAGCCCCAGCATTTT. The V and J genes are TRBV7-2 and TRBJ1-5; D is perhaps TRBD1 (5 bases). From germline, CDR1 is SGHTA and CDR2 FQGNSA. The CDR3 length is 14 residues. Trimming shortened V by 4 bases and J by 5 bases, and 12 bases separated the two germline ends.

The chain couples TRBV12-3 or TRBV12-4 to TRBJ1-1; D gene unclear. Between the trimmed V and J ends, which lost 3 bases and 1 base, there was a span of 6 bases. The CDR3 covers 13 residues. The CDR3 region is CASSLAGNTEAFF. The CDR3 nucleotides are TGTGCCAGCAGTTTGGCCGGGAACACTGAAGCTTTCTTT.

V and J are TRBV5-1 and TRBJ1-6, with 7 bases lining up with TRBD1. The germline V gene encodes CDR1 SGHRS and CDR2 YFSETQ. V lost 1 base and J lost 7; bases outside the gene matches: 5. CDR3 size: 15 residues. The CDR3 loop reads CASSLTGDPNSPLHF. For the CDR3, the DNA is TGCGCCAGCAGCTTGACAGGGGATCCGAATTCACCCCTCCACTTT.

The chain uses TRBV28 and TRBJ1-4, with D possibly being TRBD1 (6 bases). From germline, CDR1 is MDHEN and CDR2 SYDVKM. The CDR3 length is 14 residues. V gave up 8 bases and J gave up 7 bases, with 17 bases separating them. The CDR3 bases are TGTGCCAGCGCCGTAGGGGGTATGGGTGAAAAACTGTTTTTT. It is translated as CASAVGGMGEKLFF.

The chain links TRBV12-3 or TRBV12-4 to TRBJ1-2; tentative D call: TRBD1 (5 bases). Trimming removed 5 bases at V and 6 bases at J, with 7 bases between. This CDR3 comprises 11 residues. The CDR3 protein is CASSQGDGYTF. The CDR3 nucleotides are TGTGCCAGCAGTCAGGGAGATGGCTACACCTTC.

The J gene is TRBJ2-1, the V gene TRBV28, with D possibly matching TRBD1 (6 bases). Germline V gene data show CDR1 as MDHEN and CDR2 as SYDVKM. The CDR3 totals 16 residues. V shed 7 bases and J shed 8 bases, with 24 bases lying between them. The CDR3 sequence is CASISTFKQGRDEQFF. In DNA form, the CDR3 reads TGTGCCAGCATCTCCACCTTCAAACAGGGAAGGGATGAGCAGTTCTTC.

The rearrangement joins TRBV3-1 (or the pseudogene TRBV3-2) to TRBJ2-3; D is unresolved. V lost 2 bases, J lost 3 bases, and 15 bases lay in between. Germline V CDR1 and CDR2: LGHDT, YNNKEL (reference sequence). There are 16 residues in the CDR3. This CDR3 is CASSQRNSKETDTQYF. The CDR3 DNA follows: TGTGCCAGCAGCCAACGAAACAGTAAGGAAACAGATACGCAGTATTTT.

This clone was detected only once. The chain carries TRBV30 and TRBJ1-4; no firm D call. Germline lookup yields CDR1 GTSNPN and CDR2 SVGIG (reference sequence). The V end was cut by 1 base, the J end by 3 bases, with 9 bases between. The CDR3 covers 14 residues. CDR3 DNA: TGTGCCTGGAGTGGGATGGGGTCTAATGAAAAACTGTTTTTT. It specifies CAWSGMGSNEKLFF. Full variable domain (remainder filled in from reference TRBV30 and TRBJ1-4): SQTIHQWPATLVQPVGSPLSLECTVEGTSNPNLYWYRQAAGRGLQLLFYSVGIGQISSEVPQNLSASRPQDRQFILSSKKLLLSDSGFYLCAWSGMGSNEKLFFGSGTQLSVL.

The chain uses TRBV5-4 and TRBJ1-2; possibly TRBD1 for D (5 bases). The CDR3 length is 14 residues. Germline CDR1 is SGHNT and CDR2 is YYREEE (reference sequence). Deletions cut 3 bases from V and 2 bases from J, with 11 bases between. CDR3 sequence: CASSSGTLNYGYTF. CDR3 DNA: TGTGCCAGCAGCTCCGGGACGTTAAACTATGGCTACACCTTC.

This chain uses TRBV4-1 with TRBJ2-5; D remains ambiguous. This CDR3 is 15 amino acids long. The germline V gene encodes CDR1 MGHRA and CDR2 YSYEKL. The V end was cut by 0 bases, the J end by 5 bases, with 13 bases between. CDR3 DNA sequence: TGCGCCAGCAGCCAAGATCCGGCAGCACGGGAGACCCAGTACTTC. It encodes CASSQDPAARETQYF.

This clone was counted ten times or more. The chain uses TRBV13 and TRBJ1-2, with 9 bases fitting TRBD1. The CDR3 sequence is 14 residues long. From germline, CDR1 is PRHDT and CDR2 FYEKMQ (reference sequence). Unmatched junction bases numbered 6, after V lost 5 bases and J lost 5 bases. The chain's CDR3 is CASSMGTGKYGYTF. CDR3 in DNA: TGTGCCAGCAGCATGGGGACAGGGAAGTATGGCTACACCTTC.

The chain couples TRBV2 to TRBJ1-6, with D uncertain. V was clipped by 8 bases and J by 5 bases, with 10 bases between them. From germline, CDR1 is SNHLY and CDR2 FYNNEI. This CDR3 spans 13 amino acids. The CDR3 spells CASGSWHNSPLHF. DNA of the CDR3: TGTGCCAGCGGGTCCTGGCATAATTCACCCCTCCACTTT. Variable domain in full (rest from reference TRBV2 and TRBJ1-6): EPEVTQTPSHQVTQMGQEVILRCVPISNHLYFYWYRQILGQKVEFLVSFYNNEISEKSEIFDDQFSVERPDGSNFTLKIRSTKLEDSAMYFCASGSWHNSPLHFGNGTRLTVT.

This clone was observed a handful of times. This rearrangement joins TRBV10-3 to TRBJ2-7, with 8 bases lining up with TRBD1. CDR1 ENHRY and CDR2 SYGVKD come from the germline V gene. The CDR3 contains 19 residues. V shed 2 bases, J shed 1 base, and the junction held 16 bases outside the gene matches. This CDR3 reads CAISEAGGGRTGKSYEQYF. CDR3 in DNA: TGTGCCATCAGTGAGGCAGGAGGAGGGCGGACAGGGAAATCCTACGAGCAGTACTTC.

The gene calls are TRBV25-1 and TRBJ1-1; D ambiguous. This CDR3 has 14 amino acids. Germline CDR1 and CDR2: MGHDK and SYGVNS. Trimming removed 7 bases from V and 1 base from J, with 13 bases in between. The CDR3 protein is CASTQLSGNTEAFF. The CDR3 coding sequence is TGTGCCAGCACCCAATTGTCCGGGAACACTGAAGCTTTCTTT.

This chain joins TRBV6-1 and TRBJ2-7, with TRBD2 as a possible D gene (6 bases). This CDR3 region has 14 residues. V lost 8 bases and J lost 2, with 16 bases in between. Germline loops: CDR1 MNHNS, CDR2 SASEGT. The CDR3 nucleotides are TGTGCCAGCTCTTCTTGGCGCGGGGCCTACGAGCAGTACTTC. Amino acids: CASSSWRGAYEQYF.

The genes are TRBV6-5 and TRBJ1-2, with 12 bases matching TRBD1. Trimming at V came to 8 bases and at J to 13 bases, leaving 11 bases not matched to a gene. CDR1 and CDR2 from the germline V gene are MNHEY and SVGAGI. The CDR3 is 13 amino acids. In DNA form, the CDR3 reads TGTGCCAGCTTAGGGACAGGGGGCGCAAAACTCACCTTC. As protein: CASLGTGGAKLTF.

The chain is built from TRBV12-3 or TRBV12-4 and TRBJ2-3; D is ambiguous. The CDR3 is made up of 12 amino acids. V lost 6 bases to trimming and J lost 6 bases, with 10 bases between them. The CDR3 sequence: CASSLYKDTQYF. The CDR3, as DNA: TGTGCCAGCAGCCTTTATAAGGATACGCAGTATTTT.

V and J are TRBV5-5 and TRBJ1-2; no definite D call. There are 13 residues in the CDR3. The germline gives CDR1 SGHKS, CDR2 YYEKEE (reference sequence). Trimming stripped 1 base from V and 7 bases from J, with 11 bases between. The CDR3 DNA reads TGTGCCAGCAGCTTGACCGGGCTAGGTGGCTACACCTTC. It encodes CASSLTGLGGYTF.

The chain links TRBV9 to TRBJ2-3; D might be TRBD1 (6 bases). Germline V lookup: CDR1 SGDLS, CDR2 YYNGEE. The CDR3 has 16 amino acids. V lost 5 bases to trimming and J lost 2 bases, with 18 bases between them. The DNA for the CDR3 is TGTGCCAGCAGTGTAAATCCCAGGGGCCCCACAGATACGCAGTATTTT. This codes for CASSVNPRGPTDTQYF.

In its sample, this clone was seen many times. This chain uses TRBV3-1 (or the pseudogene TRBV3-2) with TRBJ1-1; no firm D call. Germline loops: CDR1 LGHDT, CDR2 YNNKEL (reference sequence). The CDR3 consists of 13 residues. Deletions cut 4 bases from V and 2 bases from J, with 8 bases between. The CDR3 coding sequence is TGTGCCAGCAGCCCCCAGGAAAACACTGAAGCTTTCTTT. Protein: CASSPQENTEAFF.

CDR3 bases: TGTGCCAGCTCACCGACCACAGATACGCAGTATTTT. Its protein is CASSPTTDTQYF. This chain uses TRBV18 with TRBJ2-3; no definite D call. The ends were cut back, 3 bases at V and 2 bases at J, with 3 bases in the middle. The germline gives CDR1 KGHSH, CDR2 LQKENI. The CDR3 totals 12 residues. The whole variable domain, remainder taken from reference TRBV18 and TRBJ2-3, is NAGVMQNPRHLVRRRGQEARLRCSPMKGHSHVYWYRQLPEEGLKFMVYLQKENIIDESGMPKERFSAEFPKEGPSILRIQQVVRGDSAAYFCASSPTTDTQYFGPGTRLTVL.

V and J are TRBV27 and TRBJ2-7; D might be TRBD1 or TRBD2, each matching 6 bases. The germline V gene has CDR1 MNHEY and CDR2 SMNVEV (reference sequence). Trimming shortened V by 2 bases and J by 2 bases, and 10 bases separated the two germline ends. This CDR3 has 14 amino acids. The CDR3 is CASSLRGVPYEQYF. The CDR3 DNA reads TGTGCCAGCAGTTTAAGGGGGGTCCCCTACGAGCAGTACTTC.

The chain links TRBV27 to TRBJ1-1, with D unresolved. Between the trimmed V and J ends, which lost 2 bases and 1 base, there was a span of 8 bases. Germline V gene data show CDR1 as MNHEY and CDR2 as SMNVEV (reference sequence). This CDR3 region has 14 residues. This CDR3 is CASSLRRGNTEAFF. Written as DNA, the CDR3 is TGTGCCAGCAGTTTACGGCGGGGGAACACTGAAGCTTTCTTT.

This chain uses TRBV5-3 with TRBJ1-3; 8 nucleotides align to TRBD1. TRBV5-3 is an open reading frame, and its role is uncertain. Unmatched junction bases numbered 8, after V lost 8 bases and J lost 1 base. There are 15 residues in the CDR3. CDR3 bases: TGTGCCAGTAAACAGGGGGACAATTCTGGAAACACCATATATTTT. Translated, it gives CASKQGDNSGNTIYF.

The CDR3 region has the DNA TGTGCCAGCAGCCCCACTCCAGGAGGGGGCTCCTACGAGCAGTACTTC. Its translation: CASSPTPGGGSYEQYF. This sequence joins TRBV7-8 and TRBJ2-7; D possibly uses TRBD1 or TRBD2 (6 bases each). Trimming shortened V by 5 bases and J by 0 bases, and 17 bases separated the two germline ends. Germline CDR1 and CDR2: SGHVS and FQNEAQ. The CDR3 covers 16 residues.

The rearrangement joins TRBV9 to TRBJ1-4; a possible D gene is TRBD1 (5 bases). Trimming removed 3 bases from V and 7 bases from J, with 22 bases in between. Germline V gene sequence: CDR1 SGDLS, CDR2 YYNGEE. The CDR3 runs to 17 residues. CDR3 loop: CASSGVQGGESGEKLFF. CDR3 nucleotide sequence: TGTGCCAGCAGCGGGGTCCAGGGAGGCGAAAGCGGTGAAAAACTGTTTTTT.